This T cell receptor (beta chain) was captured in a study of tumor and adjacent non-tumor tissue in lung cancer. The overall study: On average, productive TCRbeta reads reached roughly 4.2 million per sample. General study points: Tumor tissue had significantly higher TCR diversity than normal lung.

A modified ARM-PCR protocol with three rounds of nested PCR amplified TCRbeta. MiXCR was run by TCRdb on the multiplex PCR reads, yielding one entry per CDR3 protein. The table has over 60,000 distinct CDR3 sequences, around 86% seen once. This CDR3 has 17 amino acids. Germline V gives CDR1 LGHNA, CDR2 YSLEER. A word on this clonotype: The antigen is not known. At one boundary the junction diverges from the germline segment, which might be a read error.

The template was RNA from unsorted bulk tissue. The sequencing input was lung tumor tissue. The clonotype comes from a woman between 50 and 59 years old with non-small cell lung cancer. This chain uses TRBV4-3 with TRBJ2-1, with a possible D match to TRBD2 (5 bases). DNA of the CDR3: TGCGCCAGCAGCCAAACTAGTGTTTCGAACTCCTACGATGAGCAGTTCTTC. Encoded protein: CASSQTSVSNSYDEQFF.